These 22 T cell receptor beta chains came from one sample sequenced in a study of CD8 T cells in ankylosing spondylitis. One entry per CDR3 protein results from TCRdb running MiXCR on the 5' RACE reads. The sample records around 180,000 distinct CDR3 sequences, roughly 18% being singletons. Input material: blood, either unsorted or a sorted T cell fraction (not recorded which). These TCRs come from a male donor between 5 and 35 years old with ankylosing spondylitis or in good health (not recorded which).

This clonotype appeared many times. The rearrangement links TRBV19 to TRBJ1-2; D is ambiguous. Per the germline V gene, CDR1 is LNHDA and CDR2 is SQIVND (reference sequence). This CDR3 has 15 residues. Trimming removed 0 bases from V and 7 bases from J, with 15 bases in between. The CDR3 sequence is CASSIDKEAMGGYTF. The DNA for the CDR3 is TGTGCCAGTAGTATAGATAAGGAGGCAATGGGTGGCTACACCTTC.

The V call is TRBV12-3 or TRBV12-4, the J call TRBJ1-2; D possibly corresponds to TRBD1 (6 bases). V was trimmed by 2 bases and J by 2 bases, leaving 9 bases between them. The CDR3 spans 14 residues. CDR3 residues: CASSLWGANYGYTF. The CDR3 nucleotides are TGTGCCAGCAGTTTATGGGGGGCGAACTATGGCTACACCTTC.

This chain joins TRBV19 and TRBJ1-1; weak D call: TRBD1 (6 bases). The CDR3 is made up of 13 amino acids. Trimming shortened V by 6 bases and J by 9 bases, and 17 bases separated the two germline ends. Germline loops: CDR1 LNHDA, CDR2 SQIVND (reference sequence). In DNA form, the CDR3 reads TGTGCCAGTAGCCCGACAGGACTCAGACAAGCTTTCTTT. Translated, it gives CASSPTGLRQAFF.

This clonotype has a count of ten or more. The V call is TRBV7-3, the J call TRBJ2-2; 9 nucleotides match TRBD1. V shed 4 bases and J 3 bases; nucleotides not matched to a gene: 6. Germline CDR1 reads SGHTA; CDR2 reads FQGTGA. The CDR3 loop spans 16 amino acids. In nucleotides, the CDR3 is TGTGCCAGCAGCTCCCACGGACAGGGGTACACCGGGGAGCTGTTTTTT. This codes for CASSSHGQGYTGELFF.

In its sample, this clonotype was seen many times. The V call is TRBV11-2, the J call TRBJ2-7; D is possibly TRBD1 (5 bases). CDR3 length: 13 residues. The V and J ends lost 3 bases and 6 bases respectively, with 12 bases between them. Germline CDR1 reads SGHAT; CDR2 reads FQNNGV. The CDR3 protein is CASSFIVGREQYF. In DNA, the CDR3 is TGTGCCAGCAGCTTTATAGTGGGGCGCGAGCAGTACTTC. Full variable domain (rest looked up from reference TRBV11-2 and TRBJ2-7): EAGVAQSPRYKIIEKRQSVAFWCNPISGHATLYWYQQILGQGPKLLIQFQNNGVVDDSQLPKDRFSAERLKGVDSTLKIQPAKLEDSAVYLCASSFIVGREQYFGPGTRLTVT.

The chain is built from TRBV4-2 and TRBJ2-4; D is ambiguous. The germline V and J ends were trimmed by 0 bases and 6 bases, with 12 bases remaining between them. Per the germline V gene, CDR1 is LGHNA and CDR2 is YNFKEQ. This CDR3 has 15 amino acids. The CDR3 bases are TGTGCCAGCAGCCAAGATATCCTCGGTTTAAACATTCAGTACTTC. Its translation is CASSQDILGLNIQYF.

This clonotype was observed many times. The chain joins TRBV5-4 to TRBJ1-3; D gene unclear. Trimming took 1 base from V and 3 from J, leaving 5 bases between them. Germline CDR1 and CDR2: SGHNT and YYREEE (reference sequence). There are 13 residues in the CDR3. The CDR3 is CASSLTGGNTIYF. CDR3 DNA: TGTGCCAGCAGCTTGACGGGTGGAAACACCATATATTTT.

This clonotype was seen ten or more times. This chain uses TRBV27 with TRBJ2-3, with TRBD1 matching 8 bases. CDR1 and CDR2 (germline): MNHEY, SMNVEV (reference sequence). Unmatched junction bases numbered 6, after V lost 5 bases and J lost 2 bases. The CDR3 runs to 15 residues. The CDR3 region has the DNA TGTGCCAGCAGTCCTCGGGACAGGATCACAGATACGCAGTATTTT. It specifies CASSPRDRITDTQYF.

A single count supports this clonotype. V gene TRBV7-6 combines with J gene TRBJ2-2, with D perhaps matching TRBD2 (6 bases). V lost 5 bases, J lost 2 bases, and 12 bases lay in between. The CDR3 is made up of 15 amino acids. Germline CDR1 is SGHVS and CDR2 is FNYEAQ. CDR3 sequence (DNA): TGTGCCAGCAGCATTAGCGGAACTAACACCGGGGAGCTGTTTTTT. Protein: CASSISGTNTGELFF.

This clonotype was picked up many times. This rearrangement joins TRBV4-2 to TRBJ1-4, with unresolved D. Germline V gene lookup returns CDR1 LGHNA and CDR2 YNFKEQ. The CDR3 totals 15 residues. V was cut by 0 bases and J by 4 bases, with 9 bases left in between. The CDR3 nucleotides read TGTGCCAGCAGCCAAGAACTTAACTTTAATGAAAAACTGTTTTTT. Residues: CASSQELNFNEKLFF.

The chain uses TRBV20-1 and TRBJ2-1; possibly TRBD2 for D (5 bases). From germline, CDR1 is DFQATT and CDR2 SNEGSKA (reference sequence). This CDR3 comprises 16 residues. V lost 0 bases and J lost 3, with 15 bases in between. The CDR3 here is CSARDLQEAGYNEQFF. CDR3 bases: TGCAGTGCTAGAGATCTCCAGGAGGCCGGCTACAATGAGCAGTTCTTC.

This clonotype was found many times. The CDR3 DNA reads as TGCGCCAGCAGCTCCGGGACAGAACCCTACGAGCAGTACTTC. It translates to CASSSGTEPYEQYF. This rearrangement joins TRBV5-1 to TRBJ2-7; 7 bases line up with TRBD1. The germline V gene has CDR1 SGHRS and CDR2 YFSETQ. V shed 3 bases and J 2 bases; nucleotides not matched to a gene: 5. This CDR3 spans 14 amino acids.

V and J are TRBV4-1 and TRBJ2-1; D might be TRBD2 (5 bases). The V gene lost 5 bases and the J gene lost 6 bases, with 17 bases spanning the gap. Per germline, CDR1 MGHRA and CDR2 YSYEKL. There are 15 residues in the CDR3. Written as DNA, the CDR3 is TGCGCCAGCAGCAACCTGGCGGGCGGCCTCAATGAGCAGTTCTTC. This gives the protein CASSNLAGGLNEQFF.

In this sample, this clonotype turned up many times. The gene calls are TRBV4-1 and TRBJ1-5, with 9 bases fitting TRBD1. After removal of 0 bases from V and 4 bases from J, the junction contained 1 base not matched to a gene. Germline V gives CDR1 MGHRA, CDR2 YSYEKL. CDR3 length equals 15 residues. The DNA of the CDR3 is TGCGCCAGCAGCCAAGAAGGGACAGGGAATCAGCCCCAGCATTTT. This translates into CASSQEGTGNQPQHF.

The chain combines TRBV6-2 or TRBV6-3 with TRBJ2-1; 8 nucleotides align to TRBD2. The germline V gene has CDR1 MNHEY and CDR2 SVGEGT. This CDR3 spans 16 amino acids. With V trimmed by 3 bases and J by 0 bases, 4 bases remained unmatched. CDR3 DNA: TGTGCCAGCAGTTATCCGGGGACTAGCTCCTACAATGAGCAGTTCTTC. Its protein is CASSYPGTSSYNEQFF.

This clonotype was counted ten times or more. This sequence joins TRBV28 and TRBJ2-7; maybe TRBD1 (6 bases). V was pared by 7 bases and J by 4 bases, with 17 bases between. Germline V gene data show CDR1 as MDHEN and CDR2 as SYDVKM. The CDR3 extends over 14 amino acids. The CDR3 bases are TGTGCCAGCACCGGGGACAAGCACAAATACGAGCAGTACTTC. Translated: CASTGDKHKYEQYF.

This clonotype was recorded many times. The genes are TRBV4-1 and TRBJ2-1; 10 nucleotides agree with TRBD2. Germline CDR1 MGHRA, CDR2 YSYEKL. This CDR3 spans 16 amino acids. J lost 6 bases, V lost 0 bases, and 5 bases had no gene match. CDR3 protein: CASSQEGLAGVNEQFF. CDR3 nucleotide sequence: TGCGCCAGCAGCCAAGAGGGGCTAGCGGGAGTCAATGAGCAGTTCTTC.

This clonotype was seen once. The chain links TRBV6-5 to TRBJ2-7, with 12 bases matching TRBD1. V dropped 8 bases and J dropped 3; count of bases not matched to a gene: 2. The CDR3 is 13 amino acids. Germline values: CDR1 MNHEY, CDR2 SVGAGI. For the CDR3, the DNA is TGTGCCAGCCGGGACAGGGGGCGCTACGAGCAGTACTTC. Residues: CASRDRGRYEQYF.

This clonotype was counted ten times or more. This chain uses TRBV18 with TRBJ1-3, with a tentative D call TRBD1 (6 bases). CDR1 and CDR2 from the germline V gene are KGHSH and LQKENI. V lost 3 bases and J lost 2, with 11 bases in between. CDR3 size: 15 residues. CDR3 sequence: CASSPEGDPGNTIYF. The CDR3 coding sequence is TGTGCCAGCTCACCGGAGGGGGACCCTGGAAACACCATATATTTT.

This clonotype was recorded at least ten times. The rearrangement uses TRBV6-1 and TRBJ2-7, with D tentatively TRBD1 (6 bases). CDR1 is MNHNS, CDR2 SASEGT, per germline. Trimming took 2 bases from V and 0 from J, leaving 11 bases between them. This CDR3 has 15 residues. The CDR3 here is CASSETDRISYEQYV. In nucleotides, the CDR3 is TGTGCCAGCAGTGAAACGGACAGAATCTCCTACGAGCAGTACGTC.

The table lists this clonotype with many counts. CDR3 sequence: CASSLAGVGNSPLHF. The CDR3 nucleotides read TGTGCCAGCAGCTTAGCAGGGGTGGGTAATTCACCCCTCCACTTT. The chain is built from TRBV7-2 and TRBJ1-6; the D gene is possibly TRBD1 (5 bases). Trimming took 0 bases from V and 6 from J, leaving 9 bases between them. The length of the CDR3 is 15 residues. Per the germline V gene, CDR1 is SGHTA and CDR2 is FQGNSA.

V gene TRBV29-1 combines with J gene TRBJ1-5; D gene unclear. Between the trimmed V and J ends, which lost 3 bases and 2 bases, there was a span of 5 bases. This CDR3 comprises 12 residues. The germline CDR1 and CDR2 sequences are SQVTM and ANQGSEA. Here the CDR3 reads CSVEVGNQPQHF. Here the CDR3 DNA reads TGCAGCGTTGAGGTGGGCAATCAGCCCCAGCATTTT.